This section outlines one T cell receptor beta chain sequence together with its context. This CDR3 has 15 amino acids. Germline V CDR1 and CDR2: MNHEY, SVGEGT. V lost 4 bases to trimming and J lost 0 bases, with 11 bases between them. The method was immunoSEQ multiplex PCR; TCRdb's version includes in-frame clones alone and lacks a portion of them. The table shows about 220,000 clones, with 80% to 90% occurring only once. These data belong to a study of blood T cell repertoires in COVID-19. The chain links TRBV6-2 or TRBV6-3 to TRBJ2-3, with a weak D call TRBD2 (6 bases). The clonotype was recovered from a man aged 40-49 years who had recovered from COVID-19. The source material was peripheral blood. CDR3 sequence: CASSSGTSSTDTQYF. In nucleotides, the CDR3 is TGTGCCAGCAGTTCCGGGACTTCTAGCACAGATACGCAGTATTTT.